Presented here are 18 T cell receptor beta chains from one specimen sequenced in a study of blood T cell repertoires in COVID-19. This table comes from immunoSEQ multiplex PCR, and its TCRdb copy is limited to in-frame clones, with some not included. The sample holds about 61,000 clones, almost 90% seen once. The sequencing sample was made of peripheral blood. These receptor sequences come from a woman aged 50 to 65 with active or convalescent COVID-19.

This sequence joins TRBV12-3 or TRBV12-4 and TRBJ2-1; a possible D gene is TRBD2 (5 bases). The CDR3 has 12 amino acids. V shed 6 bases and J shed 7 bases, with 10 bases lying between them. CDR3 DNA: TGTGCCAGCAGAACTAGGGCGAATGAGCAGTTCTTC. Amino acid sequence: CASRTRANEQFF.

CDR3 residues: CASSLDGRAAYEQYF. In DNA form, the CDR3 reads TGTGCCAGCAGCTTAGACGGGAGGGCGGCGTACGAGCAGTACTTC. This sequence joins TRBV7-2 and TRBJ2-7; 8 nucleotides align to TRBD2. Trimming cost V 1 base and J 4 bases; bases outside gene matches: 6. Germline CDR1 and CDR2: SGHTA and FQGNSA. The CDR3 loop spans 15 amino acids.

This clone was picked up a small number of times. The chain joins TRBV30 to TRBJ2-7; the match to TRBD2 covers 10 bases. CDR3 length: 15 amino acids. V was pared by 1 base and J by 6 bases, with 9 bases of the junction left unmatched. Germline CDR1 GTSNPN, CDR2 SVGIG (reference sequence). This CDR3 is CAWSEGSGRPREQYF. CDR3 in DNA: TGTGCCTGGAGTGAGGGTAGCGGGAGGCCCCGCGAGCAGTACTTC.

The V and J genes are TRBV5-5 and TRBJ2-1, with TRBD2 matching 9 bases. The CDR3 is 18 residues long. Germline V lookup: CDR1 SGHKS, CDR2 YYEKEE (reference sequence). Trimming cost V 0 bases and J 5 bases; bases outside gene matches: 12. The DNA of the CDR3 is TGTGCCAGCAGCTTGGGGGTCTCCGCTAGCGGGGTTAACAATGAGCAGTTCTTC. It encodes CASSLGVSASGVNNEQFF.

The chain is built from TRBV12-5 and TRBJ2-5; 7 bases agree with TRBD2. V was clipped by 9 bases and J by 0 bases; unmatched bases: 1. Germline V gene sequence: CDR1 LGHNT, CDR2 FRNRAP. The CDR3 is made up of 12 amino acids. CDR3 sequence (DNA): TGTGCTAGGGGGGGGAACCAAGAGACCCAGTACTTC. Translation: CARGGNQETQYF.

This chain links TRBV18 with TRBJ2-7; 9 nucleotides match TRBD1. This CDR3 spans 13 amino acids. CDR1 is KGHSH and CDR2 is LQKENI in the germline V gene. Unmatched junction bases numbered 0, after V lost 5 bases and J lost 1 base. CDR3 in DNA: TGTGCCAGCTCAGACAGGGGGTCCTACGAGCAGTACTTC. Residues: CASSDRGSYEQYF.

The CDR3 coding sequence is TGTGCCAGCAGCTCGAGACTAGCGGGAGGGCCACCAGATACGCAGTATTTT. Translating gives CASSSRLAGGPPDTQYF. The chain recombines TRBV5-4 with TRBJ2-3; 14 nucleotides match TRBD2. CDR3 size: 17 residues. Germline V gene sequence: CDR1 SGHNT, CDR2 YYREEE (reference sequence). With V trimmed by 3 bases and J by 4 bases, 7 bases remained unmatched.

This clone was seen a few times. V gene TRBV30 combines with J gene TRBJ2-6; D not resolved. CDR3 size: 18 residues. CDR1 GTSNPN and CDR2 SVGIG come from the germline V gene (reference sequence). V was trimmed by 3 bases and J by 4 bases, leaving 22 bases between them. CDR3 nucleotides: TGTGCCTGGAGGGCTCTGTACGATGTCCGCACCGGGGCCAACGTCCTGACTTTC. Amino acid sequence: CAWRALYDVRTGANVLTF.

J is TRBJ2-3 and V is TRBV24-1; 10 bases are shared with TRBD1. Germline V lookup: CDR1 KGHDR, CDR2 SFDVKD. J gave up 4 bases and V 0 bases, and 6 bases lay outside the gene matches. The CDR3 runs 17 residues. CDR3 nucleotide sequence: TGTGCCACCAGTGATTTGCAACCGGGACAGGGGTCAGATACGCAGTATTTT. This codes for CATSDLQPGQGSDTQYF.

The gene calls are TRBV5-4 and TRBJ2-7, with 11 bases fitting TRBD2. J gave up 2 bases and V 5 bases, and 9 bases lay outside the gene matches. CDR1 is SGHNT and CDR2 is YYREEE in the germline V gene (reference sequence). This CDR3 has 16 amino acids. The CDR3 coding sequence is TGTGCCAGCAGGCCATCTAGCGGGAGGTCCACCTACGAGCAGTACTTC. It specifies CASRPSSGRSTYEQYF.

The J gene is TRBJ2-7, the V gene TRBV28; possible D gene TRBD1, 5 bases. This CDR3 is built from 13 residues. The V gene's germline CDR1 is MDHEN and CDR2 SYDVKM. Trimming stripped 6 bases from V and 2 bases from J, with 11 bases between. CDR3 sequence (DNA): TGTGCCAGCAGCGACAGTGCTGCCTACGAGCAGTACTTC. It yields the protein CASSDSAAYEQYF.

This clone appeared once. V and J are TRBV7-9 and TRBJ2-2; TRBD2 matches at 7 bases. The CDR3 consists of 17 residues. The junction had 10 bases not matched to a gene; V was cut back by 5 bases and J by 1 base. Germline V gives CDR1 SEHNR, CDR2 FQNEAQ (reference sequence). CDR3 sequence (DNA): TGTGCCAGCAGCCGGGACCGCCAGCGGGAGAACACCGGGGAGCTGTTTTTT. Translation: CASSRDRQRENTGELFF.

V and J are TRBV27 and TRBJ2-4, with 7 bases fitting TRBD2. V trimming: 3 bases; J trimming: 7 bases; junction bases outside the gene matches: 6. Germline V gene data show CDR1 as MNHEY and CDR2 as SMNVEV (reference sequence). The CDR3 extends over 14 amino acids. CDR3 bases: TGTGCCAGCAGTTTTGGCGGGAGTAAGAACATTCAGTACTTC. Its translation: CASSFGGSKNIQYF.

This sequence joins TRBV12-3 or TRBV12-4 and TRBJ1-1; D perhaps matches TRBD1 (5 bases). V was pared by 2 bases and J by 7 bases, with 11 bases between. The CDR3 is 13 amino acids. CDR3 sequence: CASSLNAGIEAFF. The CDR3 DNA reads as TGTGCCAGCAGTTTAAACGCAGGGATTGAAGCTTTCTTT.

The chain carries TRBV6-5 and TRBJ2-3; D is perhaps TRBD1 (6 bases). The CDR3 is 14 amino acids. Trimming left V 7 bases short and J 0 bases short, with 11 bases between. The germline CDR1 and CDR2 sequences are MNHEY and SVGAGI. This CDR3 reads CASNYRESTDTQYF. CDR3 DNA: TGTGCCAGCAACTACAGGGAGAGCACAGATACGCAGTATTTT.

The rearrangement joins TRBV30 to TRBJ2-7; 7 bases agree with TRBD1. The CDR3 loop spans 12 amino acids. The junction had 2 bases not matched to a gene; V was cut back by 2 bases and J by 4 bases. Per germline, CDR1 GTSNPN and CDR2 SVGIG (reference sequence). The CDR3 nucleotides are TGTGCCTGGAGTACACAGGGGTACGAGCAGTACTTC. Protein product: CAWSTQGYEQYF. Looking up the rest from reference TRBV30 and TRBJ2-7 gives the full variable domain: SQTIHQWPATLVQPVGSPLSLECTVEGTSNPNLYWYRQAAGRGLQLLFYSVGIGQISSEVPQNLSASRPQDRQFILSSKKLLLSDSGFYLCAWSTQGYEQYFGPGTRLTVT.

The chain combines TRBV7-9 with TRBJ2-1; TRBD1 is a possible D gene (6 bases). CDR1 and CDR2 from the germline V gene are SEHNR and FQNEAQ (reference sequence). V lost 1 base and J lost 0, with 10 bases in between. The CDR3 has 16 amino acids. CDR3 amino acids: CASSLGGRTSYNEQFF. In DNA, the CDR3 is TGTGCCAGCAGCTTAGGGGGGCGGACCTCCTACAATGAGCAGTTCTTC.

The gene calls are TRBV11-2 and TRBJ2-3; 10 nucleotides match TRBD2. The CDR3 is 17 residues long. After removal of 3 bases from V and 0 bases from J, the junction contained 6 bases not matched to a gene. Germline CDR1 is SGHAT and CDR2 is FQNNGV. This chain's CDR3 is CASSFPTSGHSTDTQYF. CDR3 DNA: TGTGCCAGCAGCTTCCCGACTAGCGGGCATAGCACAGATACGCAGTATTTT.